The 19 T cell receptor beta chains reported below all come from one sample, sequenced in a study of shared clonotypes between healthy human individuals. Some clones are missing from TCRdb's copy, which holds only in-frame ones; the method was immunoSEQ multiplex PCR. The sample carries under 2.5 million clones, around 92% recorded once. Sequenced sample: naive CD4+ T cells from PBMCs. The subset was: CD45RA+ positively selected. Receptors originate from a man aged 18 to 29 in good health. Some clones in this sample may be carry-over from other donors' samples.

The chain's CDR3 is CASSPRILADSYEQYF. As DNA, the CDR3 is TGTGCCAGCTCACCACGTATACTAGCGGACTCCTACGAGCAGTACTTC. The V call is TRBV18, the J call TRBJ2-7; TRBD2 aligns across 8 bases. The CDR3 is 16 residues long. The germline V gene has CDR1 KGHSH and CDR2 LQKENI. The junction had 5 bases not matched to a gene; V was cut back by 1 base and J by 0 bases.

The chain is built from TRBV2 and TRBJ2-5; no clear D gene. Germline CDR1 is SNHLY and CDR2 is FYNNEI. Trimming took 6 bases from V and 5 from J, leaving 10 bases between them. The CDR3 length is 12 residues. CDR3 protein: CASSVLDETQYF. Here the CDR3 DNA reads TGTGCCAGCAGCGTACTCGACGAGACCCAGTACTTC.

The V and J genes are TRBV4-1 and TRBJ2-7; 11 bases align to TRBD1. V lost 1 base, J lost 5 bases, and 7 bases stayed unmatched. The CDR3 has 16 amino acids. The V gene's germline CDR1 is MGHRA and CDR2 YSYEKL. The CDR3 here is CASSQAKGQGGNEQYF. CDR3 nucleotide sequence: TGCGCCAGCAGCCAAGCGAAGGGACAGGGGGGTAACGAGCAGTACTTC.

This clone was detected only a few times. This chain connects TRBV5-1 to TRBJ2-1; D gene unclear. V dropped 0 bases and J dropped 5 bases, with 9 bases sitting between them. Germline-derived CDR1 and CDR2 are SGHRS and YFSETQ. The CDR3 sequence is 14 residues long. CDR3 in DNA: TGCGCCAGCAGCTTGGATATCAGAAACAATGAGCAGTTCTTC. The encoded protein is CASSLDIRNNEQFF.

The V gene is TRBV5-6, the J gene TRBJ1-6; the D gene is possibly TRBD1 (6 bases). The CDR3 has 17 residues. CDR1 SGHDT and CDR2 YYEEEE come from the germline V gene. V lost 3 bases and J 8 bases, leaving 21 bases between the germline ends. CDR3 nucleotide sequence: TGTGCCAGCAGCTCGTGGACAGCTCTTCTAGCTGATTCACCCCTCCACTTT. Translation: CASSSWTALLADSPLHF.

This chain joins TRBV11-3 and TRBJ2-1, with D hard to call. The V gene lost 2 bases and the J gene lost 8 bases, with 7 bases spanning the gap. This CDR3 has 12 amino acids. The germline gives CDR1 SGHNT, CDR2 YENEEA. DNA of the CDR3: TGTGCCAGCAGCTTATTCAACGATGAGCAGTTCTTC. It yields the protein CASSLFNDEQFF.

This clone has only one observation. Other DNA sequences in this sample translate to the same CDR3. The chain carries TRBV28 and TRBJ1-3; no definite D call. Trimming shortened V by 1 base and J by 0 bases, and 4 bases separated the two germline ends. Germline V gene sequence: CDR1 MDHEN, CDR2 SYDVKM. The CDR3 is made up of 14 amino acids. For the CDR3, the DNA is TGTGCCAGCAGTTTATCCAGCTCTGGAAACACCATATATTTT. It is translated as CASSLSSSGNTIYF.

Notes on this clone: Other DNA sequences in this specimen translate into the identical CDR3. This chain joins TRBV7-9 and TRBJ2-7; D call uncertain. Trimming pared 0 bases from V and 2 bases from J, leaving 11 bases between. There are 15 residues in the CDR3. Germline V gene data show CDR1 as SEHNR and CDR2 as FQNEAQ (reference sequence). The CDR3 spells CASSLARGLTYEQYF. In DNA form, the CDR3 reads TGTGCCAGCAGCTTAGCGCGTGGATTGACCTACGAGCAGTACTTC.

Worth noting for this clone: This specimen includes other DNA sequences encoding the same CDR3. The J gene is TRBJ2-3, the V gene TRBV18, with 10 bases fitting TRBD2. CDR1 and CDR2 (germline): KGHSH, LQKENI. This CDR3 contains 15 residues. J was trimmed by 1 base and V by 2 bases; bases with no gene match: 0. As DNA, the CDR3 is TGTGCCAGCTCACCAGGACTAGCGGGCACAGATACGCAGTATTTT. Its translation: CASSPGLAGTDTQYF.

The chain carries TRBV7-6 and TRBJ1-5; no firm D call. In germline, CDR1 is SGHVS, CDR2 FNYEAQ. Deletions cut 5 bases from V and 5 bases from J, with 10 bases between. The CDR3 has 13 residues. As DNA, the CDR3 is TGTGCCAGCAGCCCGAACATCGATCAGCCCCAGCATTTT. This gives the protein CASSPNIDQPQHF. The whole variable domain, filled in from reference TRBV7-6 and TRBJ1-5, reads GAGVSQSPRYKVTKRGQDVALRCDPISGHVSLYWYRQALGQGPEFLTYFNYEAQQDKSGLPNDRFSAERPEGSISTLTIQRTEQRDSAMYRCASSPNIDQPQHFGDGTRLSIL.

V and J are TRBV10-3 and TRBJ2-5; D is possibly TRBD2 (5 bases). Germline CDR1 is ENHRY and CDR2 is SYGVKD. The ends were cut back, 6 bases at V and 1 base at J, with 12 bases in the middle. The CDR3 is 14 amino acids. The CDR3, as DNA: TGTGCCATCAGGGACTCACTAACCCAAGAGACCCAGTACTTC. It codes for CAIRDSLTQETQYF.

V usage is TRBV6-5 and J usage is TRBJ1-2, with D perhaps TRBD1 (5 bases). Per the germline V gene, CDR1 is MNHEY and CDR2 is SVGAGI. The CDR3 sequence is 14 residues long. V was shortened by 11 bases and J by 5 bases, with 21 bases between the two germline ends. For the CDR3, the DNA is TGTGCCGCCACAACCCCCGGGGCAGGATATGGCTACACCTTC. This encodes CAATTPGAGYGYTF.

This chain uses TRBV2 with TRBJ2-6; maybe TRBD1 (6 bases). V was clipped by 4 bases and J by 2 bases, with 9 bases between them. CDR1 and CDR2 (germline): SNHLY, FYNNEI. This CDR3 is built from 15 residues. The CDR3, as DNA: TGTGCCAGCAGTGTTGGACAGCCTGGGGCCAACGTCCTGACTTTC. This gives the protein CASSVGQPGANVLTF.

This sequence joins TRBV7-8 and TRBJ1-5; maybe TRBD1 (5 bases). This CDR3 contains 12 residues. CDR1 is SGHVS and CDR2 is FQNEAQ in the germline V gene. V was trimmed by 2 bases and J by 15 bases, leaving 14 bases between them. CDR3: CASSLLQDKWHF. The CDR3 DNA follows: TGTGCCAGCAGCTTACTCCAGGACAAGTGGCATTTT.

The V call is TRBV5-1, the J call TRBJ2-7; 12 bases line up with TRBD2. CDR1 and CDR2 from the germline V gene are SGHRS and YFSETQ. The CDR3 length is 15 residues. The trim removed 4 bases at V and 2 bases at J, leaving 4 bases unmatched. The CDR3, as DNA: TGCGCCAGCAGCGTTCCTAGCGGGAGGGCCTACGAGCAGTACTTC. This encodes CASSVPSGRAYEQYF.

This clone was counted a single time. Other DNA sequences in this sample translate to the same CDR3. The chain has TRBV5-1 and TRBJ1-2, with 8 bases aligning to TRBD1. Germline V gene lookup returns CDR1 SGHRS and CDR2 YFSETQ. The V segment lost 5 bases and the J segment 6 bases; nucleotides outside the gene matches: 6. The CDR3 is 13 amino acids. CDR3 bases: TGCGCCAGCAGTCCTGGACAGGGACATGGCTACACCTTC. It encodes CASSPGQGHGYTF.

This clone showed up just once. This sequence joins TRBV5-1 and TRBJ1-1; 11 nucleotides agree with TRBD1. This CDR3 is built from 16 residues. Germline lookup yields CDR1 SGHRS and CDR2 YFSETQ. Trimming removed 4 bases from V and 0 bases from J; junction bases left unmatched: 5. The CDR3 region is CASSRDRGDMNTEAFF. CDR3 bases: TGCGCCAGCAGCCGGGACAGGGGGGACATGAACACTGAAGCTTTCTTT.

This chain links TRBV7-9 with TRBJ2-7; 7 nucleotides match TRBD1. Germline V gene sequence: CDR1 SEHNR, CDR2 FQNEAQ (reference sequence). The CDR3 spans 13 residues. V gave up 5 bases and J gave up 4 bases; unmatched junction bases: 5. The CDR3 coding sequence is TGTGCCAGCAGCATGACAGGGAGTTACGAGCAGTACTTC. It translates to CASSMTGSYEQYF.

This clone was counted a few times. CDR3 sequence: CASSRGQYGMGEQFF. In nucleotides, the CDR3 is TGTGCCAGTAGTAGAGGACAATATGGGATGGGTGAGCAGTTCTTC. V gene TRBV19 combines with J gene TRBJ2-1; a weak D match, TRBD1 (5 bases). There are 15 residues in the CDR3. Germline CDR1 reads LNHDA; CDR2 reads SQIVND (reference sequence). V was trimmed by 4 bases and J by 9 bases, leaving 19 bases between them.